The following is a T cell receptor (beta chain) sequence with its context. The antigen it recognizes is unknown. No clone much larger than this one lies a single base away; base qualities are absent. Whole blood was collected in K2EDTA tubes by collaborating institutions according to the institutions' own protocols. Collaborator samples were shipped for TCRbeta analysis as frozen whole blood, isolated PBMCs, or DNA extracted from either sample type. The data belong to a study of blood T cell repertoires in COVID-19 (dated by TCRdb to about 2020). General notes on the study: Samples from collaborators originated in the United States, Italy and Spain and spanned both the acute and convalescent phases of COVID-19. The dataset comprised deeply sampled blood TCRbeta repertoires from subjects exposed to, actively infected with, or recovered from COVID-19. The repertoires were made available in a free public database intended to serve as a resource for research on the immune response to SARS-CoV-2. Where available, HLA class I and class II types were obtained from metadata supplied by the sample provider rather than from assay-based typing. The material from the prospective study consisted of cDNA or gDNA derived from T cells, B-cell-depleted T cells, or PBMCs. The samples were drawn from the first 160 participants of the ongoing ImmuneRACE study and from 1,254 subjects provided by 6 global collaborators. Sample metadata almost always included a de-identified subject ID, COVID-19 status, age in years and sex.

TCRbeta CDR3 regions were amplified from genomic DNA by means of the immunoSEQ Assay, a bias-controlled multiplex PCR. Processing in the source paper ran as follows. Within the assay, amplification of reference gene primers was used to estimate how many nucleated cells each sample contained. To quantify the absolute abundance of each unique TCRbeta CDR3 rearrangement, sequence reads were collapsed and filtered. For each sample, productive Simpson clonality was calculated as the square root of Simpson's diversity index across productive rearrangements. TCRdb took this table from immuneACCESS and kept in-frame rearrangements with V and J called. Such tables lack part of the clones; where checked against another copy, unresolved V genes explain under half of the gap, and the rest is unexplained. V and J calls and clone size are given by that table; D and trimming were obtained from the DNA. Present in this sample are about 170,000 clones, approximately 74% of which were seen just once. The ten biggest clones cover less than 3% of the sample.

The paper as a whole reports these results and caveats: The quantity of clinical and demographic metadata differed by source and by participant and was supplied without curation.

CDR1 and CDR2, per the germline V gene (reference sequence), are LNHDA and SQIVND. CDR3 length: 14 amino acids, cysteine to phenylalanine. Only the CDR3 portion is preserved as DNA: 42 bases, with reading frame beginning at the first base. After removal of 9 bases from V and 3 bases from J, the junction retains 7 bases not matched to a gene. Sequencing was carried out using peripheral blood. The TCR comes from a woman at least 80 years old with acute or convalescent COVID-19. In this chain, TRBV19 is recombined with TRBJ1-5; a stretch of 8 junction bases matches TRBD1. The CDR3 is CASRGPSFNQPQHF. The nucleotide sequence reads TGTGCCAGCAGGGGGCCCAGCTTCAATCAGCCCCAGCATTTT.